These T cell receptor beta chains were read from a single sample in a study of long-term antiretroviral therapy in people with HIV. The assay was immunoSEQ multiplex PCR, and TCRdb's table has in-frame clones only and misses some. The sample contains 20,000 or so clones, around 81% of which appear only once. The sample in question was unsorted PBMCs, obtained 0.1 years before starting antiretroviral therapy. The receptors stem from a man aged 40-55 years with HIV. Both conserved end residues are part of each CDR3. The D gene is left open where the match is weak. The size of a clone is reported for some rows only, either as once, few or many, or as a class for expanded clones.

v_call,clone_size,j_call,d_call,cdr3_aa,cdr3_nt
TRBV7-2,NA,TRBJ2-5,TRBD2,CASSLVVSGEETQYF,TGTGCCAGCAGCTTAGTGGTTAGCGGGGAGGAGACCCAGTACTTC
TRBV28,few,TRBJ2-7,TRBD1,CASSSYRGVAYEQYF,TGTGCCAGCAGTTCCTACAGGGGGGTCGCCTACGAGCAGTACTTC
TRBV4-3,NA,TRBJ2-1,TRBD2,CASSPQGTSRAFF,TGCGCCAGCAGCCCACAGGGGACTAGCCGCGCGTTCTTC
TRBV19,NA,TRBJ2-7,TRBD2,CASSIKSSGVTGYEQYF,TGTGCCAGTAGTATAAAGTCGAGCGGGGTGACGGGATACGAGCAGTACTTC
TRBV28,NA,TRBJ1-5,TRBD1,CASSLPRRDSQVGQPQHF,TGTGCCAGCAGTTTGCCTCGAAGGGACAGCCAGGTGGGTCAGCCCCAGCATTTT
TRBV29-1,NA,TRBJ1-1,NA,CSVLTTEAFF,TGCAGCGTTCTGACAACTGAAGCTTTCTTT
TRBV5-4,NA,TRBJ2-7,NA,CASSLGFEQYF,TGTGCCAGCAGCTTGGGTTTCGAGCAGTACTTC
TRBV5-6,once,TRBJ2-3,NA,CASSLRAPDTQYF,TGTGCCAGCAGCTTGAGGGCGCCAGATACGCAGTATTTT
TRBV5-1,NA,TRBJ1-4,NA,CASSLGRVTDEKLFF,TGCGCCAGCAGCTTGGGCAGGGTGACGGATGAAAAACTGTTTTTT
TRBV6-5,NA,TRBJ1-1,NA,CASSYSQGIAEAFF,TGTGCCAGCAGTTACTCCCAGGGTATCGCTGAAGCTTTCTTT
TRBV28,NA,TRBJ1-1,TRBD1,CASSLGQQNTEAFF,TGTGCCAGCAGTTTGGGACAGCAGAACACTGAAGCTTTCTTT